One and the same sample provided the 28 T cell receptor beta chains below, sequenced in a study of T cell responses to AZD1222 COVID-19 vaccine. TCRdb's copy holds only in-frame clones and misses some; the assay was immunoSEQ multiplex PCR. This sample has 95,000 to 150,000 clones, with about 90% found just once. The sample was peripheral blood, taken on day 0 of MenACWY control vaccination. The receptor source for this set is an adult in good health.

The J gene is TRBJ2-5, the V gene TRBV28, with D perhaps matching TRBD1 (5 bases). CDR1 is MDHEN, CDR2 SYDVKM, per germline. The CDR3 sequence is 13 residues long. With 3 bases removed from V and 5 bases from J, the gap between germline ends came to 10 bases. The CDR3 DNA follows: TGTGCCAGCAGTTTCCAGGGTGTGGAGACCCAGTACTTC. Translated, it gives CASSFQGVETQYF. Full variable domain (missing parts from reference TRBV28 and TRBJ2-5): DVKVTQSSRYLVKRTGEKVFLECVQDMDHENMFWYRQDPGLGLRLIYFSYDVKMKEKGDIPEGYSVSREKKERFSLILESASTNQTSMYLCASSFQGVETQYFGPGTRLLVL.

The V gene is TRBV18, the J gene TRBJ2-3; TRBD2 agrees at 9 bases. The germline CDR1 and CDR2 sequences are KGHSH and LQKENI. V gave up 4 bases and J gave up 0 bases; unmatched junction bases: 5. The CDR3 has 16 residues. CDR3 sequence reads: CASSQSSGASTDTQYF. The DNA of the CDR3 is TGTGCCAGCTCACAGTCTAGCGGGGCTAGCACAGATACGCAGTATTTT.

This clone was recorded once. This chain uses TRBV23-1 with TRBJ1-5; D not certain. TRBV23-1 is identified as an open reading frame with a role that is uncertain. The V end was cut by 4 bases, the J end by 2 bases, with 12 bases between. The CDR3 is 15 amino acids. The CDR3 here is CASSLGRVCNQPQHF. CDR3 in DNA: TGCGCCAGCAGTCTAGGCCGGGTTTGCAATCAGCCCCAGCATTTT.

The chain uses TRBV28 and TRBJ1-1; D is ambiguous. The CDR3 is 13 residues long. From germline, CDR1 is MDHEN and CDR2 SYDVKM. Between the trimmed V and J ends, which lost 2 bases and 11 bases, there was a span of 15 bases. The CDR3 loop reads CASSLGLGATAFF. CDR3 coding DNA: TGTGCCAGCAGTTTAGGGCTGGGTGCCACGGCTTTCTTT.

The CDR3 sequence is CASSVDLGANYNEQFF. CDR3 coding DNA: TGTGCCAGCAGCGTAGATCTGGGGGCGAACTACAATGAGCAGTTCTTC. This chain connects TRBV9 to TRBJ2-1, with D perhaps matching TRBD1 (6 bases). The CDR3 length is 16 residues. V gave up 0 bases and J gave up 3 bases, with 13 bases separating them. From germline, CDR1 is SGDLS and CDR2 YYNGEE. Using reference TRBV9 and TRBJ2-1 for the parts outside the CDR3, the full variable domain is DSGVTQTPKHLITATGQRVTLRCSPRSGDLSVYWYQQSLDQGLQFLIQYYNGEERAKGNILERFSAQQFPDLHSELNLSSLELGDSALYFCASSVDLGANYNEQFFGPGTRLTVL.

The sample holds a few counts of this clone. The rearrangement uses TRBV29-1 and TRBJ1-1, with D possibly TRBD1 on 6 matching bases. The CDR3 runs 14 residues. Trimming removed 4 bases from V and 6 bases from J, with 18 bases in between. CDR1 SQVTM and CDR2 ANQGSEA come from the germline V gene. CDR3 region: CSVGPGAHHSEAFF. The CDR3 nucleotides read TGCAGCGTTGGTCCAGGGGCGCATCACTCTGAAGCTTTCTTT. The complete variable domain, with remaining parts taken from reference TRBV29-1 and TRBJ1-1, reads SAVISQKPSRDICQRGTSLTIQCQVDSQVTMMFWYRQQPGQSLTLIATANQGSEATYESGFVIDKFPISRPNLTFSTLTVSNMSPEDSSIYLCSVGPGAHHSEAFFGQGTRLTVV.

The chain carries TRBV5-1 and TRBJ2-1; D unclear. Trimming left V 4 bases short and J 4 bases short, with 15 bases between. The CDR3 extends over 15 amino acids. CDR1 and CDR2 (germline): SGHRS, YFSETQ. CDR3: CASSPVEQPYNEQFF. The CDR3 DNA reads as TGCGCCAGCAGCCCGGTTGAGCAGCCTTACAATGAGCAGTTCTTC.

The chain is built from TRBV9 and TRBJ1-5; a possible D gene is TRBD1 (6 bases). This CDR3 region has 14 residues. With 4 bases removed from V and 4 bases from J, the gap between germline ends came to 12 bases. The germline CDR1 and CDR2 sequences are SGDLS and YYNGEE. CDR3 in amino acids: CASSKTGTNQPQHF. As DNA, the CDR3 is TGTGCCAGCAGCAAGACAGGAACGAATCAGCCCCAGCATTTT.

Here the CDR3 DNA reads TGTGCCAGCTCACCACAAGGGGGTGGATATGAAAAACTGTTTTTT. Its translation: CASSPQGGGYEKLFF. The rearrangement joins TRBV18 to TRBJ1-4; tentative D call: TRBD1 (6 bases). The CDR3 consists of 15 residues. Deletions cut 1 base from V and 6 bases from J, with 12 bases between. Germline values: CDR1 KGHSH, CDR2 LQKENI.

CDR3 amino acids: CASSWSDRTNNEKLFF. Here the CDR3 DNA reads TGTGCCAGCAGCTGGTCTGACAGGACCAATAATGAAAAACTGTTTTTT. The chain employs TRBV5-4 and TRBJ1-4; TRBD1 might be the D (6 bases). The ends were cut back, 3 bases at V and 4 bases at J, with 16 bases in the middle. CDR1 and CDR2 (germline): SGHNT, YYREEE (reference sequence). There are 16 residues in the CDR3. The variable domain in full, with the rest retrieved from reference TRBV5-4 and TRBJ1-4, is ETGVTQSPTHLIKTRGQQVTLRCSSQSGHNTVSWYQQALGQGPQFIFQYYREEENGRGNFPPRFSGLQFPNYSSELNVNALELDDSALYLCASSWSDRTNNEKLFFGSGTQLSVL.

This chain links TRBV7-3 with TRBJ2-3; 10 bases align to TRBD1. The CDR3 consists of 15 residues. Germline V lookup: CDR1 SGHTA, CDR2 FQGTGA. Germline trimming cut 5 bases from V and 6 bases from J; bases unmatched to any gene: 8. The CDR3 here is CASSGTGVPVDTQYF. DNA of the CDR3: TGTGCCAGCAGCGGGACAGGGGTCCCTGTGGATACGCAGTATTTT.

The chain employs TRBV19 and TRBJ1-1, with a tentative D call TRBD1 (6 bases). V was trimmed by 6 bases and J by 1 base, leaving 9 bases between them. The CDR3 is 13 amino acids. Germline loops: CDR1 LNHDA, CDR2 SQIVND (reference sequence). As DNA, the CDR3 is TGTGCCAGTAGGGACAGTGGGAACACTGAAGCTTTCTTT. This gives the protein CASRDSGNTEAFF. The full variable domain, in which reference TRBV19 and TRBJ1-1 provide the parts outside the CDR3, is DGGITQSPKYLFRKEGQNVTLSCEQNLNHDAMYWYRQDPGQGLRLIYYSQIVNDFQKGDIAEGYSVSREKKESFPLTVTSAQKNPTAFYLCASRDSGNTEAFFGQGTRLTVV.

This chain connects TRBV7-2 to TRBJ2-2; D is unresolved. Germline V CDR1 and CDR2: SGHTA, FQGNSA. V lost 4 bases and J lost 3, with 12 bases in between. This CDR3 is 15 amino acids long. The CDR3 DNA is TGTGCCAGCAGCTGGCTGACGGGCGACACCGGGGAGCTGTTTTTT. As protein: CASSWLTGDTGELFF.

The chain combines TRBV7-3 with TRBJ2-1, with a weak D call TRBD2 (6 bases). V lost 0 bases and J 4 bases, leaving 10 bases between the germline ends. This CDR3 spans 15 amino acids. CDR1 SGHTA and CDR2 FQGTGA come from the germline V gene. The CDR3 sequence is CASSLTSGAYNEQFF. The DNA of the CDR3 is TGTGCCAGCAGCTTAACTAGCGGAGCTTACAATGAGCAGTTCTTC.

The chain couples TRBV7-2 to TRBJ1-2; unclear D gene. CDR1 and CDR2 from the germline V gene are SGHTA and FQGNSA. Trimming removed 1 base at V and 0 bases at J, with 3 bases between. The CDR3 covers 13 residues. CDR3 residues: CASSLGANYGYTF. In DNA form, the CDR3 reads TGTGCCAGCAGCTTAGGAGCTAACTATGGCTACACCTTC.

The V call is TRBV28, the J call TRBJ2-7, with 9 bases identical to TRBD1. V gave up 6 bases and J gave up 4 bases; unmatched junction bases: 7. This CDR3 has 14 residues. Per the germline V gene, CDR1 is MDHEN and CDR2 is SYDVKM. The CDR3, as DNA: TGTGCCAGCAGCCCAGCGGGACAGGGTTACGAGCAGTACTTC. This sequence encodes CASSPAGQGYEQYF.

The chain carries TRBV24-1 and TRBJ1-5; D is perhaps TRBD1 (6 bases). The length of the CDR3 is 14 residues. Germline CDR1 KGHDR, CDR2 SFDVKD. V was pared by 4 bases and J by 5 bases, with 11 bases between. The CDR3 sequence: CATSDLDSDQPQHF. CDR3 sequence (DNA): TGTGCCACCAGTGACCTGGACAGCGATCAGCCCCAGCATTTT.

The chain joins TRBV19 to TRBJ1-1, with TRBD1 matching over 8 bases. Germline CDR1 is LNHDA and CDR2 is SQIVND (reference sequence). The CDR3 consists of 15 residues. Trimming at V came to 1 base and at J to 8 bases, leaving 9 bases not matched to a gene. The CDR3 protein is CASSIAGVGQGEAFF. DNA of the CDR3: TGTGCCAGTAGTATAGCCGGAGTCGGACAGGGCGAAGCTTTCTTT.

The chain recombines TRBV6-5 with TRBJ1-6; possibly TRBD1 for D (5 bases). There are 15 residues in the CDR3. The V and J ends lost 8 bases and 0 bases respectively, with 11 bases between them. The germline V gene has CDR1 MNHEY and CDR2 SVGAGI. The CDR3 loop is CASGAGSSYNSPLHF. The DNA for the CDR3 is TGTGCCAGCGGGGCCGGTAGCTCCTATAATTCACCCCTCCACTTT.

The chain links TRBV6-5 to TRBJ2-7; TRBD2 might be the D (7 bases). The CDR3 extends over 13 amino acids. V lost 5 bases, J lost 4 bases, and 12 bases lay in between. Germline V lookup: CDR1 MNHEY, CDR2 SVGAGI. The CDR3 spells CASSRGAGYEQYF. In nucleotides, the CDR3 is TGTGCCAGCAGTCGGGGGGCAGGATACGAGCAGTACTTC.

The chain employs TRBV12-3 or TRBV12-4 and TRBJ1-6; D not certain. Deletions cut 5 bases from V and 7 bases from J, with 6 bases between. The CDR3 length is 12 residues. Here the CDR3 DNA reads TGTGCCAGCAGTCTCTACAATTCACCCCTCCACTTT. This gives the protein CASSLYNSPLHF.

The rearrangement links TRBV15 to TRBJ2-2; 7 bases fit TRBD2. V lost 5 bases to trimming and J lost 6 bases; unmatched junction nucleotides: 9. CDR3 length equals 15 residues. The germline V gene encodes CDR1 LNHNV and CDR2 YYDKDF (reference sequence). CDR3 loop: CATSGGGEGSGELFF. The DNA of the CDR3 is TGTGCCACCAGCGGCGGGGGAGAGGGGTCCGGGGAGCTGTTTTTT.

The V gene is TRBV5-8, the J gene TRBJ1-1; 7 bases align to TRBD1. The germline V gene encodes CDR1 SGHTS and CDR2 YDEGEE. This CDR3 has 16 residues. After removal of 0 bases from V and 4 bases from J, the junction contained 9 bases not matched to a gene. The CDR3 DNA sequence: TGTGCCAGCAGCTTGGGATTGACAGGGAGAAGCACTGAAGCTTTCTTT. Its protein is CASSLGLTGRSTEAFF.

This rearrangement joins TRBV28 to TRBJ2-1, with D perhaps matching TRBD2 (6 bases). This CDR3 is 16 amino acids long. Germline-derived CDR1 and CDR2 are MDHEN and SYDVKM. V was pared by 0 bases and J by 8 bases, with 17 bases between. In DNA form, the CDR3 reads TGTGCCAGCAGTTTATGGCGGGCTACTAGCTTGGATGAGCAGTTCTTC. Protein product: CASSLWRATSLDEQFF.

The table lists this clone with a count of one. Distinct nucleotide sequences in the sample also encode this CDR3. The DNA for the CDR3 is TGCGCCAGCAGCCTCGACATGAACACTGAAGCTTTCTTT. This codes for CASSLDMNTEAFF. The J gene is TRBJ1-1, the V gene TRBV5-1; D not resolved. V gave up 4 bases and J gave up 0 bases, with 7 bases separating them. Looked up from germline, CDR1 is SGHRS and CDR2 is YFSETQ. This CDR3 spans 13 amino acids. Full variable domain (rest looked up from reference TRBV5-1 and TRBJ1-1): KAGVTQTPRYLIKTRGQQVTLSCSPISGHRSVSWYQQTPGQGLQFLFEYFSETQRNKGNFPGRFSGRQFSNSRSEMNVSTLELGDSALYLCASSLDMNTEAFFGQGTRLTVV.

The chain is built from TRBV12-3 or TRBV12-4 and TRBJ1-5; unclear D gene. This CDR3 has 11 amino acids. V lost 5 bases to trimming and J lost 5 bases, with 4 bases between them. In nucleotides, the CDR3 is TGTGCCAGCAGTATCGATCAGCCCCAGCATTTT. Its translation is CASSIDQPQHF.

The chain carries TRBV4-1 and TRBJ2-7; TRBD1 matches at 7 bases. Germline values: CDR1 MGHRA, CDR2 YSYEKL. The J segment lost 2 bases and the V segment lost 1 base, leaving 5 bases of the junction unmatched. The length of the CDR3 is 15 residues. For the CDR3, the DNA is TGCGCCAGCAGCCAAGGTATACAGGGGACCTACGAGCAGTACGTC. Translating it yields CASSQGIQGTYEQYV.

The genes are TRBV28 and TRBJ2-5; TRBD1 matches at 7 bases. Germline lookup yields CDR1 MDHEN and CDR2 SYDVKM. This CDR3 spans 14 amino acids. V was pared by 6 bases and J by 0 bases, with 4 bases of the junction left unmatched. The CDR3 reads CASRLQGYQETQYF. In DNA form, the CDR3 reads TGTGCCAGCAGACTACAGGGGTACCAAGAGACCCAGTACTTC.